Presented here are 32 T cell receptor beta chains from one specimen sequenced in a study of CD8 T cells in Susac syndrome. Random hexamers primed reverse transcription of about 0.45 to 1 ug RNA. TCRdb fed the immunoSEQ multiplex PCR reads into MiXCR, producing one record per CDR3 protein. The table includes about 190,000 distinct CDR3 sequences, about 94% detected once. Sequences were obtained from CD4+ T cells from PBMCs. The receptors were sampled from a human donor with Susac syndrome.

CDR3 sequence: CASSFKGTRTDTQYF. The CDR3 DNA reads as TGTGCCAGCAGTTTCAAGGGGACTAGGACAGATACGCAGTATTTT. The V gene is TRBV6-5, the J gene TRBJ2-3; TRBD2 agrees at 8 bases. The CDR3 length is 15 residues. Trimming cost V 4 bases and J 3 bases; bases outside gene matches: 6. Germline lookup yields CDR1 MNHEY and CDR2 SVGAGI.

The chain combines TRBV10-3 with TRBJ2-2; 12 bases map to TRBD2. The CDR3 loop spans 16 amino acids. V shed 3 bases and J 6 bases; nucleotides not matched to a gene: 5. Germline V lookup: CDR1 ENHRY, CDR2 SYGVKD. CDR3 amino acids: CAISDRTSGAAGELFF. The CDR3 DNA follows: TGTGCCATCAGTGATAGGACTAGCGGGGCTGCCGGGGAGCTGTTTTTT.

This chain joins TRBV7-2 and TRBJ1-6; D ambiguous. V lost 3 bases to trimming and J lost 13 bases, with 10 bases between them. Germline CDR1 SGHTA, CDR2 FQGNSA. This CDR3 is 12 amino acids long. DNA of the CDR3: TGTGCCAGCAGCTTTGGGCCTGATCCCCTCCACTTT. Its translation is CASSFGPDPLHF.

The chain combines TRBV7-9 with TRBJ2-2, with a possible D match to TRBD1 (5 bases). This CDR3 is built from 15 residues. Trimming pared 3 bases from V and 4 bases from J, leaving 12 bases between. From germline, CDR1 is SEHNR and CDR2 FQNEAQ (reference sequence). This CDR3 is CASSFRNQGTGELFF. CDR3 nucleotides: TGTGCCAGCAGCTTCCGTAATCAGGGCACCGGGGAGCTGTTTTTT.

The rearrangement joins TRBV20-1 to TRBJ2-5; 14 nucleotides agree with TRBD2. CDR3 length: 16 amino acids. Trimming removed 6 bases from V and 5 bases from J; junction bases left unmatched: 11. Looked up from germline, CDR1 is DFQATT and CDR2 is SNEGSKA (reference sequence). CDR3 amino acids: CSAPRTSGGPGETQYF. DNA of the CDR3: TGCAGTGCACCGCGGACTAGCGGGGGGCCCGGGGAGACCCAGTACTTC.

The chain links TRBV6-2 or TRBV6-3 to TRBJ2-7; D is unclear. Trimming took off 5 bases at V and 7 bases at J, with 12 bases between the two ends. The CDR3 consists of 12 residues. Germline CDR1 MNHEY, CDR2 SVGEGT. The CDR3 nucleotides are TGTGCCAGCAGTACCGTCGCTGCAGAGCAGTACTTC. As protein: CASSTVAAEQYF.

Here the CDR3 DNA reads TGTGCCACCAGTGATGAAGAGACCGGCCACTACGAGCAGTACTTC. It codes for CATSDEETGHYEQYF. The chain has TRBV24-1 and TRBJ2-7; D is ambiguous. The CDR3 length is 15 residues. Germline-derived CDR1 and CDR2 are KGHDR and SFDVKD. Trimming left V 3 bases short and J 3 bases short, with 14 bases between.

The chain employs TRBV11-2 and TRBJ2-5; a weak D match, TRBD2 (5 bases). CDR1 and CDR2 from the germline V gene are SGHAT and FQNNGV. The length of the CDR3 is 13 residues. Between the trimmed V and J ends, which lost 1 base and 3 bases, there was a span of 6 bases. The CDR3 nucleotides are TGTGCCAGCAGCTTAGGGCGGGAAGAGACCCAGTACTTC. As protein: CASSLGREETQYF.

The rearrangement uses TRBV9 and TRBJ1-6; D gene ambiguous. V was cut by 0 bases and J by 14 bases, with 18 bases left in between. The germline V gene has CDR1 SGDLS and CDR2 YYNGEE. The CDR3 has 15 residues. The DNA for the CDR3 is TGTGCCAGCAGCGTAGGGCAGGAAGGACGTTGGACCCTCCACTTT. The encoded protein is CASSVGQEGRWTLHF.

The genes are TRBV5-1 and TRBJ1-1; 9 positions agree with TRBD1. Germline V CDR1 and CDR2: SGHRS, YFSETQ. This CDR3 has 16 residues. The ends lost 4 bases at V and 3 bases at J; junction bases unmatched: 10. The CDR3 DNA reads TGCGCCAGCAGCCCCGACCGGACAGGGGCGGACACTGAAGCTTTCTTT. It specifies CASSPDRTGADTEAFF.

This clonotype has just one count. The V and J genes are TRBV12-3 or TRBV12-4 and TRBJ2-5, with 10 bases lining up with TRBD2. CDR3 length equals 15 residues. After removal of 2 bases from V and 5 bases from J, the junction contained 5 bases not matched to a gene. This chain's CDR3 is CASSLLSGGPETQYF. The DNA of the CDR3 is TGTGCCAGCAGTTTACTTAGCGGGGGGCCGGAGACCCAGTACTTC.

The rearrangement joins TRBV29-1 to TRBJ2-3, with unresolved D. V lost 2 bases and J 7 bases, leaving 10 bases between the germline ends. The CDR3 consists of 12 residues. In germline, CDR1 is SQVTM, CDR2 ANQGSEA. Here the CDR3 DNA reads TGCAGCGTTGAACCCGGCCCGCATACGCAGTATTTT. Amino acids: CSVEPGPHTQYF.

This clonotype was observed a single time. This chain connects TRBV7-9 to TRBJ1-1, with 7 bases fitting TRBD1. With 5 bases clipped from V and 1 base from J, the junction kept 7 bases outside the gene matches. Germline V gene data show CDR1 as SEHNR and CDR2 as FQNEAQ (reference sequence). The CDR3 has 15 amino acids. The CDR3 DNA reads as TGTGCCAGCAGCCCTCGACAGGGCAAGAACACTGAAGCTTTCTTT. Residues: CASSPRQGKNTEAFF.

The chain is built from TRBV18 and TRBJ1-2; the D is unclear. The CDR3 is 15 amino acids. Germline CDR1 reads KGHSH; CDR2 reads LQKENI. The ends were cut back, 4 bases at V and 3 bases at J, with 15 bases in the middle. CDR3 sequence reads: CASSRSLGEHYGYTF. As DNA, the CDR3 is TGTGCCAGCTCACGGTCGCTTGGGGAACACTATGGCTACACCTTC. The complete variable domain, with remaining parts taken from reference TRBV18 and TRBJ1-2, reads NAGVMQNPRHLVRRRGQEARLRCSPMKGHSHVYWYRQLPEEGLKFMVYLQKENIIDESGMPKERFSAEFPKEGPSILRIQQVVRGDSAAYFCASSRSLGEHYGYTFGSGTRLTVV.

The chain recombines TRBV20-1 with TRBJ1-1, with TRBD1 identical over 9 bases. CDR3 length: 17 amino acids. Germline CDR1 is DFQATT and CDR2 is SNEGSKA (reference sequence). V dropped 3 bases and J dropped 0; count of bases not matched to a gene: 11. The CDR3 loop reads CSASLATGGLLNTEAFF. The CDR3 DNA follows: TGCAGTGCTAGTTTGGCGACAGGGGGTTTGTTGAACACTGAAGCTTTCTTT.

This clonotype appeared a single time. This chain links TRBV9 with TRBJ1-6; the D gene is possibly TRBD1 (5 bases). V lost 5 bases and J 6 bases, leaving 12 bases between the germline ends. CDR1 SGDLS and CDR2 YYNGEE come from the germline V gene. The CDR3 contains 14 residues. The CDR3 DNA reads as TGTGCCAGCAGGGAGGGGCTGACTAATTCACCCCTCCACTTT. As protein: CASREGLTNSPLHF.

J is TRBJ1-6 and V is TRBV30; TRBD1 matches 8 bases. V trimming: 2 bases; J trimming: 0 bases; junction bases outside the gene matches: 6. Germline loops: CDR1 GTSNPN, CDR2 SVGIG (reference sequence). This CDR3 has 17 residues. The CDR3 protein is CAWSSDRASSYNSPLHF. The DNA of the CDR3 is TGTGCCTGGAGTTCGGACAGGGCGAGCTCCTATAATTCACCCCTCCACTTT. Supplemented by reference TRBV30 and TRBJ1-6, the full variable domain reads SQTIHQWPATLVQPVGSPLSLECTVEGTSNPNLYWYRQAAGRGLQLLFYSVGIGQISSEVPQNLSASRPQDRQFILSSKKLLLSDSGFYLCAWSSDRASSYNSPLHFGNGTRLTVT.

This rearrangement joins TRBV18 to TRBJ2-6; TRBD1 matches at 10 bases. Germline CDR1 and CDR2: KGHSH and LQKENI. The CDR3 has 18 amino acids. Trimming removed 5 bases from V and 1 base from J; junction bases left unmatched: 8. The CDR3 nucleotides are TGTGCCAGCTCAGCCCGACAGGGGGCGACATCTGGGGCCAACGTCCTGACTTTC. Its protein product is CASSARQGATSGANVLTF.

The rearrangement uses TRBV30 and TRBJ2-5; 8 bases line up with TRBD2. The junction had 6 bases not matched to a gene; V was cut back by 4 bases and J by 2 bases. The CDR3 runs 14 residues. Germline V gene data show CDR1 as GTSNPN and CDR2 as SVGIG (reference sequence). CDR3 coding DNA: TGTGCCTGGACTCGCGGGGGGTATCAAGAGACCCAGTACTTC. Translated, it gives CAWTRGGYQETQYF. The variable domain in full, completed from reference TRBV30 and TRBJ2-5, reads SQTIHQWPATLVQPVGSPLSLECTVEGTSNPNLYWYRQAAGRGLQLLFYSVGIGQISSEVPQNLSASRPQDRQFILSSKKLLLSDSGFYLCAWTRGGYQETQYFGPGTRLLVL.

This clonotype was observed a single time. The chain recombines TRBV30 with TRBJ2-2, with no clear D. Trimming took 1 base from V and 5 from J, leaving 5 bases between them. The V gene's germline CDR1 is GTSNPN and CDR2 SVGIG (reference sequence). The CDR3 runs 12 residues. This chain's CDR3 is CAWSEVTGELFF. The CDR3 region has the DNA TGTGCCTGGAGTGAAGTTACCGGGGAGCTGTTTTTT.

The chain has TRBV4-2 and TRBJ1-4; tentative D call: TRBD1 (5 bases). V was shortened by 4 bases and J by 5 bases, with 8 bases between the two germline ends. This CDR3 comprises 13 residues. Germline CDR1 is LGHNA and CDR2 is YNFKEQ. The CDR3 region has the DNA TGTGCCAGCAGCCCCCAGGGAAATGAAAAACTGTTTTTT. This sequence encodes CASSPQGNEKLFF.

About this clonotype itself: The junction does not match germline at one end; this may be a read error. The CDR3 loop is CSADTAGTGVSF. For the CDR3, the DNA is TGCAGTGCCGATACCGCCGGGACAGGGGTATCTTTC. This chain joins TRBV20-1 and TRBJ2-7, with TRBD1 identical over 10 bases. Germline V gene data show CDR1 as DFQATT and CDR2 as SNEGSKA (reference sequence). CDR3 length: 12 amino acids.

V is TRBV11-2 and J is TRBJ1-6; 8 nucleotides line up with TRBD1. Unmatched junction bases numbered 13, after V lost 6 bases and J lost 9 bases. There are 16 residues in the CDR3. The germline CDR1 and CDR2 sequences are SGHAT and FQNNGV. The CDR3 loop reads CASRPITGQGGSPLHF. CDR3 bases: TGTGCCAGCAGGCCGATCACTGGACAGGGAGGTTCACCCCTCCACTTT.

The chain links TRBV24-1 to TRBJ2-3; tentative D call: TRBD2 (5 bases). The V gene lost 2 bases and the J gene lost 1 base, with 12 bases spanning the gap. CDR3 length: 16 residues. Germline CDR1 KGHDR, CDR2 SFDVKD. The CDR3 DNA sequence: TGTGCCACCAGTGATTCCAGGAGGAGAGGCACAGATACGCAGTATTTT. Translated, it gives CATSDSRRRGTDTQYF.

V gene TRBV2 combines with J gene TRBJ2-7, with 7 bases lining up with TRBD1. V was pared by 6 bases and J by 6 bases, with 5 bases of the junction left unmatched. Per the germline V gene, CDR1 is SNHLY and CDR2 is FYNNEI. This CDR3 spans 12 amino acids. CDR3 sequence reads: CASSPDRAEQYF. The CDR3, as DNA: TGTGCCAGCAGCCCAGACAGGGCCGAGCAGTACTTC.

The chain recombines TRBV5-4 with TRBJ2-7, with 8 bases matching TRBD1. Germline V gene sequence: CDR1 SGHNT, CDR2 YYREEE (reference sequence). The CDR3 has 15 residues. The trim removed 0 bases at V and 6 bases at J, leaving 8 bases unmatched. Here the CDR3 DNA reads TGTGCCAGCAGCTTGGTACAGGGGGTTTTGGTCGAGCAGTACTTC. Translating it yields CASSLVQGVLVEQYF.

J is TRBJ2-2 and V is TRBV29-1, with 8 bases matching TRBD1. The CDR3 totals 13 residues. In germline, CDR1 is SQVTM, CDR2 ANQGSEA. After removal of 3 bases from V and 10 bases from J, the junction contained 7 bases not matched to a gene. The CDR3 loop reads CSVDPGQGEELFF. CDR3 in DNA: TGCAGCGTTGACCCTGGACAGGGCGAGGAGCTGTTTTTT.

V is TRBV30 and J is TRBJ2-2, with D uncertain. The V end was cut by 2 bases, the J end by 1 base, with 8 bases between. Germline lookup yields CDR1 GTSNPN and CDR2 SVGIG (reference sequence). The CDR3 is 14 amino acids. This CDR3 reads CAWSNRMNTGELFF. CDR3 bases: TGTGCCTGGAGTAACCGGATGAACACCGGGGAGCTGTTTTTT.

This CDR3 is CASSLERMQETQYF. The CDR3 nucleotides are TGTGCCAGCAGTTTGGAAAGGATGCAAGAGACCCAGTACTTC. The chain couples TRBV28 to TRBJ2-5; D remains ambiguous. This CDR3 is 14 amino acids long. V was shortened by 3 bases and J by 2 bases, with 10 bases between the two germline ends. Per the germline V gene, CDR1 is MDHEN and CDR2 is SYDVKM.

CDR3 region: CASSNLIGRAGTGELFF. Here the CDR3 DNA reads TGTGCCAGCAGCAACCTTATAGGGCGGGCGGGCACCGGGGAGCTGTTTTTT. The chain couples TRBV6-2 or TRBV6-3 to TRBJ2-2, with a weak D call TRBD2 (5 bases). V dropped 6 bases and J dropped 4 bases, with 21 bases sitting between them. CDR1 and CDR2 (germline): MNHEY, SVGEGT. There are 17 residues in the CDR3.

The rearrangement uses TRBV3-1 and TRBJ2-2; a possible D gene is TRBD1 (5 bases). Germline V gene lookup returns CDR1 LGHDT and CDR2 YNNKEL (reference sequence). The CDR3 is 14 amino acids. The V and J ends lost 2 bases and 6 bases respectively, with 10 bases between them. CDR3 region: CASSQSRAAGELFF. Here the CDR3 DNA reads TGTGCCAGCAGCCAATCCAGGGCGGCCGGGGAGCTGTTTTTT.

The chain couples TRBV12-3 or TRBV12-4 to TRBJ2-2; TRBD1 matches 9 bases. The trim removed 5 bases at V and 8 bases at J, leaving 9 bases unmatched. The CDR3 is made up of 15 amino acids. The CDR3 region has the DNA TGTGCCAGCAGTAGATGGGACAGGGTTACTGGGGAGCTGTTTTTT. It codes for CASSRWDRVTGELFF.